This T cell receptor (beta chain) is drawn from a study of Tregs in tolerant kidney transplant recipients (dated by TCRdb to between 2017 and 2020). About the full investigation: The study used TCRbeta sequencing to identify donor-specific regulatory T cells before combined kidney and bone marrow transplantation, then tracked those cells after transplant. TCRbeta repertoire sequencing was used in 3 healthy controls to compare several methods for expanding Tregs specific for an allogeneic donor.

Here is what the overall study found, with its caveats: Biological reproducibility was not directly assessed, although technical replication error appeared to be minimal. The most biologically relevant and donor-specific TCRbeta repertoire appeared to be identified by expanding Tregs with activated donor B cells. The study was limited by small patient numbers, and the findings need validation in larger populations and under other immunosuppression protocols.

For TCRbeta CDR3 sequencing, genomic DNA was extracted from sorted cells using the QIAGEN DNeasy Blood and Tissue Kit. High-throughput TCRbeta CDR3 sequencing, which included PCR amplification with bias correction and internal controls, was done commercially through immunoSEQ. In the original analysis: Unique productive TCRbeta sequences were defined by CDR3 nucleotide sequence when primers matched and otherwise by CDR3 amino acid sequence together with Vbeta and Jbeta genes. Sorting error was corrected by removing sequences shared between sorted populations at a frequency ratio of 2:1 or less, and the remaining shared sequences were assigned to the higher population. Sequences were defined as donor-reactive when expanded at least 5-fold in CFSE-low cells versus unstimulated cells and present at a frequency of at least 0.01% in CFSE-low cells. Jensen-Shannon divergence calculated on the top 100 TCRbeta sequences ranked by frequency was used to measure repertoire divergence. For any sample with multiple sequencing runs, sorting error was corrected in each run separately before the runs were pooled. In TCRdb, the immuneACCESS table is reduced to in-frame sequences with V and J assigned. These tables do not hold every clone; where another copy was compared, an unresolved V gene accounts for under half, and the others remain unexplained. V and J calls and clone size come straight from that table; D and trimming were deduced from the DNA. For this sample the table gives under 300,000 clones, of which 65% to 85% were detected only once. 0.64% of the sample lies in the top ten.

As concerns this clone: This receptor's antigen is unknown. There are no base qualities to consult, and no much larger clone falls within one base.

Unstimulated Tregs (CD4+CD25+CD127-), CD4+ non-Tregs (CD4+CD25-), CD4 and CD8 cells were FACS-sorted from thawed PBMCs. Healthy control blood was obtained either as purchased buffy coats or from healthy volunteers. Healthy control blood was separated into PBMCs by Ficoll density gradient and cryopreserved, and patient PBMCs were collected both before and after transplant. Deletion took 5 bases off V and 2 bases off J, with a span of 8 bases between the germline ends. CDR1 and CDR2 were assigned from the germline V gene (reference sequence) as GTSNPN and SVGIG. There are 12 amino acids in the CDR3, from cysteine to phenylalanine inclusive. Only the CDR3 portion is preserved as DNA: 36 bases, with reading frame beginning at the first base.

Source material: CD4+ T cells from blood. This TCR derives from a human donor in good health. This chain joins TRBV30 to TRBJ2-3, with no D gene named confidently. In nucleotides, the sequence is TGTGCCTGGTACGGTACCACAGATACGCAGTATTTT. It is translated as CAWYGTTDTQYF.